Described below is a single TCR beta chain sequence and its context. Its target is not known. PCR was performed using 60 Vbeta and 13 Jbeta primers. Assay: immunoSEQ multiplex PCR; the TCRdb copy retains only in-frame clones and omits some. The sample contains around 120,000 clones, roughly 70% of which appear only once. The data stem from a study of cytomegalovirus exposure and HLA in healthy donors. Overall study findings and caveats: In a later analysis, TCR beta V- and J-gene trimming showed a link to a missense DCLRE1C variant.

The sample consisted of PBMCs. This TCR was recovered from a man aged 35 to 55 in good health and CMV-seropositive.

CDR3 region: CASSKGGRSQNEKLFF. The CDR3 DNA sequence: TGTGCCAGCAGCAAGGGTGGCAGGTCTCAAAATGAAAAACTGTTTTTT. J is TRBJ1-4 and V is TRBV21-1; TRBD1, the table's D call, was not compared with the DNA. TRBV21-1 represents a pseudogene. The length of the CDR3 is 16 residues.